This TCR beta chain emerged from a study of T cell repertoires in cytomegalovirus infection. Study-wide background: Based on public TCR beta signatures, there were indications of CMV infection and of a matching HLA type.

As to this clonotype: Its antigen is unknown.

TCRdb analysed the reads with MiXCR anew, one entry per CDR3 protein. The sample has some 680,000 distinct CDR3 sequences, 35% to 45% seen once. Overall study results and limits: Identification of carriers of CMV plus the relevant HLA was performed using cumulative public TCR beta family frequency.

Germline-derived CDR1 and CDR2 are KGHDR and SFDVKD. The CDR3 loop spans 14 amino acids. Trimming left V 5 bases short and J 10 bases short, with 17 bases between. The TCR was taken from a human donor in good health (CMV status not recorded). Some clones in this sample may be carry-over from other donors' samples. The chain joins TRBV24-1 to TRBJ2-1; D may be TRBD2 (5 bases). Sequencing used PBMCs. Here the CDR3 DNA reads TGTGCCACCAGTGGTACTAGAGGAGTGGGGGAGCAGTTCTTC. It codes for CATSGTRGVGEQFF.